This entry lists 31 T cell receptor beta chains sequenced from one sample in a study of blood T cell repertoires in COVID-19. Measured with immunoSEQ multiplex PCR; TCRdb has only the in-frame clones, and not every one. The sample carries about 99,000 clones, approximately 88% recorded once. The sample was peripheral blood. These receptors all stem from a man in his sixties with acute or convalescent COVID-19.

V is TRBV19 and J is TRBJ2-1, with D perhaps matching TRBD1 (5 bases). Trimming took off 1 base at V and 9 bases at J, with 19 bases between the two ends. The CDR3 spans 16 residues. Germline CDR1 is LNHDA and CDR2 is SQIVND (reference sequence). CDR3 amino acids: CASSIGRWGRRIEQFF. The CDR3 bases are TGTGCCAGTAGTATAGGGCGCTGGGGCCGGCGGATTGAGCAGTTCTTC. Variable domain in full (rest from reference TRBV19 and TRBJ2-1): DGGITQSPKYLFRKEGQNVTLSCEQNLNHDAMYWYRQDPGQGLRLIYYSQIVNDFQKGDIAEGYSVSREKKESFPLTVTSAQKNPTAFYLCASSIGRWGRRIEQFFGPGTRLTVL.

The chain employs TRBV27 and TRBJ1-1, with D uncertain. Germline lookup yields CDR1 MNHEY and CDR2 SMNVEV (reference sequence). V gave up 1 base and J gave up 1 base, with 7 bases separating them. This CDR3 comprises 14 residues. The CDR3 DNA follows: TGTGCCAGCAGTTTATTCTGGAGGAACACTGAAGCTTTCTTT. Translation gives CASSLFWRNTEAFF.

The CDR3 bases are TGTGCCAGCAACCCGAGTCCCCACACAGATACGCAGTATTTT. Its translation: CASNPSPHTDTQYF. This chain links TRBV7-2 with TRBJ2-3; no clear D gene. Deletions cut 7 bases from V and 2 bases from J, with 13 bases between. The CDR3 runs 14 residues. Germline V gene data show CDR1 as SGHTA and CDR2 as FQGNSA.

V gene TRBV30 combines with J gene TRBJ1-3, with a weak D call TRBD1 (6 bases). The CDR3 is 14 residues long. The germline V gene encodes CDR1 GTSNPN and CDR2 SVGIG (reference sequence). Trimming took 2 bases from V and 0 from J, leaving 8 bases between them. In DNA form, the CDR3 reads TGTGCCTGGAGTTTAGGGGGCTCTGGAAACACCATATATTTT. Translating it yields CAWSLGGSGNTIYF.

This chain joins TRBV7-9 and TRBJ2-5, with 11 bases lining up with TRBD2. The CDR3 consists of 15 residues. Germline V gene lookup returns CDR1 SEHNR and CDR2 FQNEAQ (reference sequence). J was trimmed by 3 bases and V by 5 bases; bases with no gene match: 5. CDR3 in DNA: TGTGCCAGCAGCCAGGGACTAGCGGAGGAAGAGACCCAGTACTTC. It translates to CASSQGLAEEETQYF.

The chain employs TRBV24-1 and TRBJ2-7, with 11 bases fitting TRBD2. CDR1 and CDR2 from the germline V gene are KGHDR and SFDVKD. This CDR3 has 17 residues. V shed 1 base and J 3 bases; nucleotides not matched to a gene: 7. Here the CDR3 DNA reads TGTGCCACCAGTGATTTTTATCGACTAGCGGGGAACTACGAGCAGTACGTC. Translation gives CATSDFYRLAGNYEQYV.

The genes are TRBV6-2 or TRBV6-3 and TRBJ2-5; 12 bases align to TRBD2. This CDR3 has 16 amino acids. Looked up from germline, CDR1 is MNHEY and CDR2 is SVGEGT. V dropped 6 bases and J dropped 1; count of bases not matched to a gene: 6. The CDR3 spells CASSLTSGRVQETQYF. For the CDR3, the DNA is TGTGCCAGCAGCCTGACTAGCGGGAGAGTCCAAGAGACCCAGTACTTC.

The CDR3 DNA follows: TGTGCCAGCAGCCCCGGCACAGATACGCAGTATTTT. It yields the protein CASSPGTDTQYF. The V call is TRBV11-3, the J call TRBJ2-3; D gene unclear. This CDR3 is 12 amino acids long. V was pared by 5 bases and J by 1 base, with 4 bases between. From germline, CDR1 is SGHNT and CDR2 YENEEA.

On this clone: Different DNA sequences within this sample yield the same CDR3. The genes are TRBV28 and TRBJ2-5; possible D gene TRBD1, 7 bases. Germline-derived CDR1 and CDR2 are MDHEN and SYDVKM. Trimming pared 9 bases from V and 5 bases from J, leaving 13 bases between. CDR3 length: 12 amino acids. CDR3 amino acids: CASQGGGETQYF. The CDR3, as DNA: TGTGCCAGTCAGGGGGGAGGCGAGACCCAGTACTTC.

V usage is TRBV19 and J usage is TRBJ2-5; 7 nucleotides line up with TRBD1. The J segment lost 5 bases and the V segment lost 3 bases, leaving 6 bases of the junction unmatched. The CDR3 totals 14 residues. The V gene's germline CDR1 is LNHDA and CDR2 SQIVND (reference sequence). The CDR3 coding sequence is TGTGCCAGTAGTATTGTAGGGGGCCGCGAGACCCAGTACTTC. Translating gives CASSIVGGRETQYF.

The chain recombines TRBV5-5 with TRBJ1-1; the D is unclear. This CDR3 has 13 residues. CDR1 and CDR2 from the germline V gene are SGHKS and YYEKEE (reference sequence). Between the trimmed V and J ends, which lost 0 bases and 1 base, there was a span of 4 bases. The CDR3: CASSLGANTEAFF. Written as DNA, the CDR3 is TGTGCCAGCAGCTTGGGGGCGAACACTGAAGCTTTCTTT.

The rearrangement links TRBV5-4 to TRBJ2-5; D is possibly TRBD2 (6 bases). CDR3 length equals 14 residues. The V end lost 4 bases, the J end lost 1 base, and 11 bases lay between the germline ends. Germline V gives CDR1 SGHNT, CDR2 YYREEE (reference sequence). CDR3 region: CASSRDSFQETQYF. The CDR3 DNA follows: TGTGCCAGCAGCAGGGACTCTTTCCAAGAGACCCAGTACTTC.

V gene TRBV9 combines with J gene TRBJ1-6; TRBD1 aligns across 9 bases. Germline CDR1 is SGDLS and CDR2 is YYNGEE. Trimming at V came to 3 bases and at J to 6 bases, leaving 10 bases not matched to a gene. The CDR3 is 17 residues long. The CDR3: CASSARGPGQGNSPLHF. In DNA, the CDR3 is TGTGCCAGCAGCGCCAGGGGGCCGGGACAGGGTAATTCACCCCTCCACTTT.

The rearrangement links TRBV10-2 to TRBJ2-6, with D possibly TRBD1 on 7 matching bases. The length of the CDR3 is 14 residues. Germline V CDR1 and CDR2: WSHSY, SAAADI. CDR3 in DNA: TGCGCAGGGCAGGGGGGATCCGGGGCCAACGTCCTGACTTTC. Protein sequence: CAGQGGSGANVLTF.

The CDR3: CASYLYGELFF. CDR3 sequence (DNA): TGTGCCAGTTACTTATACGGGGAGCTGTTTTTT. V gene TRBV28 combines with J gene TRBJ2-2; D remains ambiguous. The V and J ends lost 9 bases and 7 bases respectively, with 9 bases between them. The CDR3 contains 11 residues. Germline values: CDR1 MDHEN, CDR2 SYDVKM.

V usage is TRBV5-4 and J usage is TRBJ2-7; 16 nucleotides agree with TRBD2. Unmatched junction bases numbered 3, after V lost 4 bases and J lost 2 bases. Germline V lookup: CDR1 SGHNT, CDR2 YYREEE (reference sequence). This CDR3 is built from 16 residues. The CDR3 DNA is TGTGCCAGCAGCAAGGGACTAGCGGGAGGGACCTACGAGCAGTACGTC. Residues: CASSKGLAGGTYEQYV.

CDR3 residues: CAVAGTANEKLFF. The CDR3 nucleotides are TGTGCCGTTGCAGGCACGGCTAATGAAAAACTGTTTTTT. The gene calls are TRBV30 and TRBJ1-4; D unresolved. CDR1 and CDR2 (germline): GTSNPN, SVGIG (reference sequence). The CDR3 contains 13 residues. Trimming cost V 8 bases and J 3 bases, with 13 bases left between them.

This chain joins TRBV5-6 and TRBJ2-4; 8 bases line up with TRBD1. The CDR3 runs 15 residues. With 4 bases clipped from V and 12 bases from J, the junction kept 15 bases outside the gene matches. Germline CDR1 SGHDT, CDR2 YYEEEE. The CDR3 region is CASSAPGQAAGNQYF. The CDR3 bases are TGTGCCAGCAGCGCACCGGGACAGGCGGCGGGAAATCAGTACTTC.

The CDR3 coding sequence is TGCAGCGTTGATCGGCCGACTAGCGGCCCGATTAAGCCAGATACGCAGTATTTT. This sequence encodes CSVDRPTSGPIKPDTQYF. V and J are TRBV29-1 and TRBJ2-3, with 9 bases aligning to TRBD2. With V trimmed by 3 bases and J by 4 bases, 17 bases remained unmatched. This CDR3 spans 18 amino acids. The germline V gene has CDR1 SQVTM and CDR2 ANQGSEA.

This chain connects TRBV27 to TRBJ2-2, with TRBD2 matching over 13 bases. Germline V CDR1 and CDR2: MNHEY, SMNVEV (reference sequence). This CDR3 contains 15 residues. V trimming: 6 bases; J trimming: 5 bases; junction bases outside the gene matches: 3. The CDR3 is CASSLTSGRTGELFF. CDR3 bases: TGTGCCAGCAGCCTGACTAGCGGGAGGACCGGGGAGCTGTTTTTT.

V gene TRBV9 combines with J gene TRBJ1-3; tentative D call: TRBD1 (6 bases). V gave up 2 bases and J gave up 2 bases, with 14 bases separating them. Germline V gives CDR1 SGDLS, CDR2 YYNGEE. The CDR3 length is 16 residues. The CDR3 DNA follows: TGTGCCAGCAGCGTGGGGGGGCCCATCACTGGAAACACCATATATTTT. This codes for CASSVGGPITGNTIYF. Full variable domain (remainder filled in from reference TRBV9 and TRBJ1-3): DSGVTQTPKHLITATGQRVTLRCSPRSGDLSVYWYQQSLDQGLQFLIQYYNGEERAKGNILERFSAQQFPDLHSELNLSSLELGDSALYFCASSVGGPITGNTIYFGEGSWLTVV.

CDR3 in amino acids: CASSRKAGEANTEAFF. The CDR3 region has the DNA TGTGCCAGTAGTAGGAAGGCCGGGGAGGCGAACACTGAAGCTTTCTTT. This sequence joins TRBV19 and TRBJ1-1; unclear D gene. CDR1 LNHDA and CDR2 SQIVND come from the germline V gene (reference sequence). This CDR3 is 16 amino acids long. V was pared by 4 bases and J by 1 base, with 16 bases between.

This clone has a single count. This chain uses TRBV10-1 with TRBJ2-1; 8 bases agree with TRBD2. The CDR3 has 15 amino acids. The V gene end was trimmed by 0 bases and the J gene end by 6 bases; junction bases not matched to a gene: 4. CDR1 is WNHNN, CDR2 SYGVQD, per germline (reference sequence). The CDR3 DNA follows: TGCGCCAGCAGTGAGTCGAAGCGGGAGATCAATGAGCAGTTCTTC. Its protein product is CASSESKREINEQFF.

V and J are TRBV18 and TRBJ2-1, with D maybe TRBD1 (5 bases). Germline V gene data show CDR1 as KGHSH and CDR2 as LQKENI. CDR3 length equals 16 residues. V dropped 4 bases and J dropped 4 bases, with 17 bases sitting between them. The CDR3 sequence is CASSRLIGTGYNEQFF. CDR3 DNA sequence: TGTGCCAGCTCACGGTTGATTGGCACAGGATACAATGAGCAGTTCTTC.

The rearrangement uses TRBV5-8 and TRBJ2-7; 7 bases fit TRBD2. Per the germline V gene, CDR1 is SGHTS and CDR2 is YDEGEE. After removal of 1 base from V and 2 bases from J, the junction contained 6 bases not matched to a gene. The CDR3 sequence is 15 residues long. CDR3 sequence reads: CASSLPIGRAYEQYF. CDR3 DNA: TGTGCCAGCAGCTTGCCGATAGGGAGGGCCTACGAGCAGTACTTC.

This clone was found once. The rearrangement links TRBV13 to TRBJ1-2; D remains ambiguous. Per the germline V gene, CDR1 is PRHDT and CDR2 is FYEKMQ (reference sequence). Trimming stripped 5 bases from V and 8 bases from J, with 18 bases between. The length of the CDR3 is 14 residues. The CDR3 region has the DNA TGTGCCAGCAGCCCCCCCAATAGGGAGCGCGGCTACACCTTC. Protein product: CASSPPNRERGYTF.

This chain links TRBV29-1 with TRBJ1-4; no clear D gene. The CDR3 sequence is 10 residues long. Germline V gene data show CDR1 as SQVTM and CDR2 as ANQGSEA. V lost 2 bases and J lost 8, with 3 bases in between. This CDR3 is CSVEQEKLFF. In DNA form, the CDR3 reads TGCAGCGTTGAACAAGAAAAACTGTTTTTT.

This chain uses TRBV7-2 with TRBJ2-5, with a weak D call TRBD1 (5 bases). Deletions cut 5 bases from V and 6 bases from J, with 13 bases between. Germline V gives CDR1 SGHTA, CDR2 FQGNSA. This CDR3 has 13 residues. The CDR3 DNA reads as TGTGCCAGCAGCCCGGGTTCAGGGAAGACCCAGTACTTC. Its translation is CASSPGSGKTQYF.

The chain couples TRBV19 to TRBJ1-2, with D hard to call. Deletions cut 9 bases from V and 5 bases from J, with 13 bases between. Germline CDR1 and CDR2: LNHDA and SQIVND (reference sequence). This CDR3 has 12 amino acids. The CDR3 DNA reads TGTGCCAGCAGTGGCGGAACGTATGGCTACACCTTC. Amino acid sequence: CASSGGTYGYTF. The variable domain in full, with the rest retrieved from reference TRBV19 and TRBJ1-2, is DGGITQSPKYLFRKEGQNVTLSCEQNLNHDAMYWYRQDPGQGLRLIYYSQIVNDFQKGDIAEGYSVSREKKESFPLTVTSAQKNPTAFYLCASSGGTYGYTFGSGTRLTVV.

The V gene is TRBV5-6, the J gene TRBJ1-2, with 9 bases that match TRBD1. In germline, CDR1 is SGHDT, CDR2 YYEEEE. V trimming: 4 bases; J trimming: 7 bases; junction bases outside the gene matches: 5. The CDR3 spans 13 residues. The CDR3 here is CASSLGTGSGYTF. The CDR3 DNA is TGTGCCAGCAGCCTCGGGACAGGGTCTGGCTACACCTTC.

The chain carries TRBV6-6 and TRBJ1-5, with D uncertain. The CDR3 spans 13 residues. Germline V gene data show CDR1 as MNHNY and CDR2 as SVGAGI (reference sequence). V was cut by 5 bases and J by 6 bases, with 11 bases left in between. The CDR3 sequence: CASSMEGTQPQHF. The CDR3 nucleotides read TGTGCCAGCAGTATGGAGGGCACTCAGCCCCAGCATTTT.